Presented here are 30 T cell receptor beta chains from one specimen sequenced in a study of T cell changes during pregnancy in multiple sclerosis. This table comes from immunoSEQ multiplex PCR, and its TCRdb copy is limited to in-frame clones, with some not included. The data contain around 44,000 clones, around 91% of them seen just once; the ten biggest clones take up less than 12%. Sequences were derived from CD8+ T cells from peripheral blood mononuclear cells, sampled in the first trimester of pregnancy. These receptor sequences come from a female donor with multiple sclerosis, enrolled in a pregnancy study.

V gene TRBV7-9 combines with J gene TRBJ1-4; D remains ambiguous. CDR1 SEHNR and CDR2 FQNEAQ come from the germline V gene (reference sequence). The V and J ends lost 5 bases and 4 bases respectively, with 11 bases between them. The CDR3 length is 14 residues. In nucleotides, the CDR3 is TGTGCCAGCAGCCCCGGAGGAGGTAATGAAAAACTGTTTTTT. Residues: CASSPGGGNEKLFF.

The chain has TRBV7-9 and TRBJ1-4; D is possibly TRBD1 (6 bases). Germline values: CDR1 SEHNR, CDR2 FQNEAQ (reference sequence). Trimming took off 4 bases at V and 8 bases at J, with 14 bases between the two ends. This CDR3 is 14 amino acids long. CDR3 in DNA: TGTGCCAGCAGCTCTCCTAGGGGGAGCGAAAAACTGTTTTTT. Translation: CASSSPRGSEKLFF.

The rearrangement uses TRBV27 and TRBJ1-4; tentatively, D is TRBD1 (6 bases). There are 12 residues in the CDR3. CDR1 is MNHEY, CDR2 SMNVEV, per germline (reference sequence). Trimming stripped 5 bases from V and 11 bases from J, with 12 bases between. This chain's CDR3 is CASSLTRGKLFF. In DNA form, the CDR3 reads TGTGCCAGCAGTCTCACTAGGGGGAAACTGTTTTTT.

The V call is TRBV6-4, the J call TRBJ1-1; D not certain. The V end lost 4 bases, the J end lost 2 bases, and 8 bases lay between the germline ends. The germline gives CDR1 MRHNA, CDR2 SNTAGT. This CDR3 contains 13 residues. CDR3 sequence: CASSVARNTEAFF. The CDR3 DNA reads TGTGCCAGCAGTGTGGCAAGAAACACTGAAGCTTTCTTT.

This clone was counted a single time. The chain is built from TRBV6-1 and TRBJ1-2; the match to TRBD1 covers 8 bases. Germline V gene lookup returns CDR1 MNHNS and CDR2 SASEGT. This CDR3 has 12 amino acids. The J segment lost 6 bases and the V segment lost 7 bases, leaving 4 bases of the junction unmatched. CDR3 in DNA: TGTGCCAGCACAGGGGGCTGGGATGGCTACACCTTC. This codes for CASTGGWDGYTF.

The V gene is TRBV4-1, the J gene TRBJ2-7; D perhaps matches TRBD2 (6 bases). This CDR3 region has 13 residues. With 4 bases removed from V and 4 bases from J, the gap between germline ends came to 11 bases. Germline V gives CDR1 MGHRA, CDR2 YSYEKL. CDR3 sequence reads: CASSLDGSYEQYF. The CDR3, as DNA: TGCGCCAGCAGCCTCGACGGGAGTTACGAGCAGTACTTC.

V usage is TRBV10-1 and J usage is TRBJ2-2, with TRBD1 identical over 7 bases. The CDR3 runs to 15 residues. Trimming took 3 bases from V and 5 from J; bases not matched to a gene: 6. The germline CDR1 and CDR2 sequences are WNHNN and SYGVQD (reference sequence). CDR3 loop: CASSEGTEKTGELFF. As DNA, the CDR3 is TGCGCCAGCAGTGAAGGGACAGAGAAAACCGGGGAGCTGTTTTTT.

This chain joins TRBV30 and TRBJ2-7, with D tentatively TRBD2 (5 bases). Germline lookup yields CDR1 GTSNPN and CDR2 SVGIG (reference sequence). This CDR3 is 13 amino acids long. With 1 base removed from V and 3 bases from J, the gap between germline ends came to 10 bases. The CDR3 loop is CAWSESAGYEQYF. The CDR3 DNA follows: TGTGCCTGGAGTGAGTCCGCGGGCTACGAGCAGTACTTC.

This chain's CDR3 is CASSHRQGSDWDTEAFF. In nucleotides, the CDR3 is TGTGCCAGCTCACACCGACAGGGGAGTGATTGGGACACTGAAGCTTTCTTT. The chain recombines TRBV18 with TRBJ1-1, with 8 bases lining up with TRBD1. The CDR3 covers 17 residues. CDR1 and CDR2 (germline): KGHSH, LQKENI. Trimming removed 4 bases from V and 3 bases from J; junction bases left unmatched: 13.

The V gene is TRBV7-9, the J gene TRBJ2-1; the D gene is possibly TRBD2 (6 bases). Germline V gene data show CDR1 as SEHNR and CDR2 as FQNEAQ (reference sequence). CDR3 size: 15 residues. Trimming removed 3 bases from V and 0 bases from J, with 9 bases in between. CDR3 residues: CASSFAGPSYNEQFF. The CDR3 nucleotides are TGTGCCAGCAGCTTTGCGGGACCCTCCTACAATGAGCAGTTCTTC.

The V and J genes are TRBV30 and TRBJ2-7; D is perhaps TRBD1 (6 bases). The CDR3 extends over 14 amino acids. V lost 0 bases and J 5 bases, leaving 14 bases between the germline ends. Germline-derived CDR1 and CDR2 are GTSNPN and SVGIG (reference sequence). In DNA form, the CDR3 reads TGTGCCTGGAGTGTTGGGCAGGGGTTGCACGAGCAGTACTTC. It specifies CAWSVGQGLHEQYF.

This clone rates as medium-sized. This chain connects TRBV4-3 to TRBJ1-2, with D possibly matching TRBD1 (5 bases). This CDR3 contains 15 residues. The V and J ends lost 0 bases and 4 bases respectively, with 12 bases between them. Per germline, CDR1 LGHNA and CDR2 YSLEER. The CDR3 here is CASSQDHQGGYGYTF. The CDR3 DNA reads as TGCGCCAGCAGCCAAGATCATCAGGGCGGCTATGGCTACACCTTC.

This clone was observed a handful of times. Within the sample, other DNA sequences also encode this same CDR3. V usage is TRBV29-1 and J usage is TRBJ2-7; TRBD1 might be the D (5 bases). Trimming stripped 3 bases from V and 3 bases from J, with 9 bases between. The germline V gene has CDR1 SQVTM and CDR2 ANQGSEA. CDR3 size: 12 residues. The CDR3 region is CSVEVTDYEQYF. The CDR3, as DNA: TGCAGCGTTGAGGTGACAGACTACGAGCAGTACTTC.

The chain has TRBV7-2 and TRBJ2-7; 7 bases map to TRBD2. Germline trimming cut 6 bases from V and 1 base from J; bases unmatched to any gene: 6. Germline lookup yields CDR1 SGHTA and CDR2 FQGNSA. The CDR3 is 14 amino acids. The CDR3 DNA is TGTGCCAGCAGGGATCCGGGACTATCCTACGAGCAGTACTTC. It is translated as CASRDPGLSYEQYF.

The V call is TRBV9, the J call TRBJ2-3, with D unresolved. The CDR3 consists of 13 residues. V lost 5 bases, J lost 4 bases, and 11 bases lay in between. Looked up from germline, CDR1 is SGDLS and CDR2 is YYNGEE. CDR3 in amino acids: CASSPFSPDTQYF. The CDR3 bases are TGTGCCAGCAGTCCATTTTCCCCAGATACGCAGTATTTT.

J is TRBJ1-3 and V is TRBV10-3; 9 bases are a match to TRBD1. The CDR3 contains 19 residues. The junction had 9 bases not matched to a gene; V was cut back by 0 bases and J by 0 bases. Per germline, CDR1 ENHRY and CDR2 SYGVKD. For the CDR3, the DNA is TGTGCCATCAGTGAGTCGGGGACAGGGTACCTCTTCTCTGGAAACACCATATATTTT. Amino acids: CAISESGTGYLFSGNTIYF.

The chain joins TRBV4-3 to TRBJ2-3, with D perhaps matching TRBD2 (6 bases). This CDR3 is built from 16 residues. Germline loops: CDR1 LGHNA, CDR2 YSLEER. Trimming removed 0 bases at V and 2 bases at J, with 12 bases between. The CDR3 DNA reads TGCGCCAGCAGCCAAGACCGGGACTCCTACACAGATACGCAGTATTTT. This sequence encodes CASSQDRDSYTDTQYF.

V is TRBV11-2 and J is TRBJ2-1; D is perhaps TRBD2 (6 bases). V lost 1 base, J lost 4 bases, and 20 bases lay in between. CDR3 size: 18 residues. Germline values: CDR1 SGHAT, CDR2 FQNNGV. CDR3 in DNA: TGTGCCAGCAGCTTAGTTATTACCTCCTGGGAGGCATACAATGAGCAGTTCTTC. Its translation is CASSLVITSWEAYNEQFF.

This rearrangement joins TRBV29-1 to TRBJ2-7, with 7 bases matching TRBD2. The CDR3 sequence is 14 residues long. Germline-derived CDR1 and CDR2 are SQVTM and ANQGSEA. V was pared by 3 bases and J by 0 bases, with 5 bases of the junction left unmatched. The CDR3 bases are TGCAGCGTTGACGAACGGGGGGACTCCTACGAGCAGTACTTC. Residues: CSVDERGDSYEQYF.

This sequence joins TRBV7-8 and TRBJ2-1; 11 positions match TRBD2. The germline V gene encodes CDR1 SGHVS and CDR2 FQNEAQ. Trimming cost V 5 bases and J 2 bases; bases outside gene matches: 5. This CDR3 is 16 amino acids long. CDR3 in DNA: TGTGCCAGCAGCCTAACGGGACTAGCGGCCTACAATGAGCAGTTCTTC. This sequence encodes CASSLTGLAAYNEQFF. Based on the CDR3 plus reference TRBV7-8 and TRBJ2-1, the full variable domain is GAGVSQSPRYKVAKRGQDVALRCDPISGHVSLFWYQQALGQGPEFLTYFQNEAQLDKSGLPSDRFFAERPEGSVSTLKIQRTQQEDSAVYLCASSLTGLAAYNEQFFGPGTRLTVL.

The rearrangement joins TRBV19 to TRBJ1-4; D may be TRBD1 (5 bases). The CDR3 runs 12 residues. CDR1 is LNHDA, CDR2 SQIVND, per germline (reference sequence). Deletions cut 8 bases from V and 10 bases from J, with 14 bases between. The CDR3 DNA is TGTGCCAGTCAGGACAATTTTGGAAAACTGTTTTTT. Its protein is CASQDNFGKLFF.

J is TRBJ2-7 and V is TRBV6-1, with TRBD1 identical over 9 bases. Per germline, CDR1 MNHNS and CDR2 SASEGT. V shed 5 bases and J 3 bases; nucleotides not matched to a gene: 5. The CDR3 has 14 amino acids. The CDR3 here is CASSRGTGLYEQYF. The CDR3 region has the DNA TGTGCCAGCAGTCGGGGGACAGGGCTCTACGAGCAGTACTTC.

The genes are TRBV27 and TRBJ1-2; possibly TRBD1 for D (6 bases). V lost 3 bases, J lost 4 bases, and 12 bases lay in between. The V gene's germline CDR1 is MNHEY and CDR2 SMNVEV (reference sequence). The CDR3 loop spans 14 amino acids. CDR3: CASSLLGGPYGYTF. The CDR3 bases are TGTGCCAGCAGTTTGTTAGGGGGACCCTATGGCTACACCTTC.

In its sample, this clone was seen once. V usage is TRBV2 and J usage is TRBJ1-2; no clear D gene. The V gene lost 7 bases and the J gene lost 8 bases, with 11 bases spanning the gap. CDR1 and CDR2 from the germline V gene are SNHLY and FYNNEI. There are 11 residues in the CDR3. The CDR3 DNA reads TGTGCCAGCAATCCCGAGTGGGGCTACACCTTC. It translates to CASNPEWGYTF.

The chain has TRBV29-1 and TRBJ1-2; D unresolved. Germline V lookup: CDR1 SQVTM, CDR2 ANQGSEA. Trimming pared 4 bases from V and 1 base from J, leaving 10 bases between. The CDR3 contains 13 residues. CDR3 sequence (DNA): TGCAGCGTTGGGCTGCCCGATAACTATGGCTACACCTTC. This encodes CSVGLPDNYGYTF.

The chain carries TRBV4-1 and TRBJ2-2; D call uncertain. The CDR3 covers 12 residues. V gave up 1 base and J gave up 9 bases, with 6 bases separating them. Germline assignment: CDR1 MGHRA and CDR2 YSYEKL. DNA of the CDR3: TGCGCCAGCAGCCAAGGAGGTTGGGAGCTGTTTTTT. Protein product: CASSQGGWELFF.

CDR3: CASSPGQGNTEAFF. The CDR3 nucleotides read TGCGCCAGCAGTCCCGGACAGGGGAATACTGAAGCTTTCTTT. The gene calls are TRBV5-1 and TRBJ1-1; 9 bases map to TRBD1. J was trimmed by 5 bases and V by 5 bases; bases with no gene match: 7. Germline-derived CDR1 and CDR2 are SGHRS and YFSETQ. This CDR3 has 14 residues.

This clone was recorded once. V and J are TRBV19 and TRBJ1-2; the match to TRBD1 covers 7 bases. V lost 1 base, J lost 3 bases, and 8 bases stayed unmatched. Germline-derived CDR1 and CDR2 are LNHDA and SQIVND (reference sequence). The CDR3 loop spans 16 amino acids. The CDR3 bases are TGTGCCAGTAGTATAGTGGCTACAGGGGCTGACTATGGCTACACCTTC. It yields the protein CASSIVATGADYGYTF.

The V gene is TRBV6-4, the J gene TRBJ1-2; 8 bases map to TRBD1. The CDR3 is 16 amino acids. Germline values: CDR1 MRHNA, CDR2 SNTAGT. V was pared by 2 bases and J by 7 bases, with 12 bases of the junction left unmatched. CDR3 DNA sequence: TGTGCCAGCAGTGACCGACAGGGGCGCGTAACTAGTGGCTACACCTTC. It is translated as CASSDRQGRVTSGYTF.

The chain employs TRBV27 and TRBJ1-4; TRBD1 is a possible D gene (5 bases). This CDR3 spans 16 amino acids. Germline V CDR1 and CDR2: MNHEY, SMNVEV (reference sequence). V was trimmed by 5 bases and J by 6 bases, leaving 19 bases between them. The CDR3 bases are TGTGCCAGCAGTCCACGACAGCTTCTAGGGCATGAAAAACTGTTTTTT. It yields the protein CASSPRQLLGHEKLFF.